These 8 T cell receptor beta chains originate from one sample sequenced in a study of shared clonotypes between healthy human individuals (TCRdb year 2020). CD8 naive samples were obtained by positive selection for CCR7 among CD45RO-negative cells, yielding a CD45RA+CCR7+ population from which TemRA cells were excluded. The method was the immunoSEQ multiplex PCR assay. TCRdb took over this immuneACCESS table, retaining in-frame rearrangements with V and J assigned. Such tables are incomplete; in checked studies, under half of the missing clones stem from an unresolved V gene, and the remainder is unexplained. Present in this sample are about 2.2 million clones, 85% to 95% of which were seen just once. More than 1.5% of the sample lies in the top ten. The specimen sequenced was naive CD8+ T cells from PBMCs. The sample's cell subset or site label, decoded: CD45RA+CCR7+. The receptors stem from a man aged 18-30 years in good health. Some clones in this sample may be carry-over from other donors' samples.

This clone was observed a single time. V gene TRBV28 combines with J gene TRBJ2-2; 9 nucleotides line up with TRBD2. This CDR3 spans 14 amino acids. Germline CDR1 is MDHEN and CDR2 is SYDVKM. With 5 bases clipped from V and 6 bases from J, the junction kept 4 bases outside the gene matches. The CDR3 loop is CASSISGSSGELFF. The CDR3 region has the DNA TGTGCCAGCAGTATTAGCGGGAGTTCCGGGGAGCTGTTTTTT.

This clone was observed a single time. The chain carries TRBV9 and TRBJ2-3, with 9 bases that match TRBD2. V shed 0 bases, J shed 0 bases, and the junction held 5 bases outside the gene matches. The CDR3 sequence is 17 residues long. Germline CDR1 SGDLS, CDR2 YYNGEE. CDR3 region: CASSVVSSGTSTDTQYF. The CDR3 DNA is TGTGCCAGCAGCGTAGTCTCTAGCGGGACTAGCACAGATACGCAGTATTTT.

V gene TRBV4-3 combines with J gene TRBJ2-5; 10 positions match TRBD2. The CDR3 spans 17 residues. Germline values: CDR1 LGHNA, CDR2 YSLEER. J was trimmed by 0 bases and V by 4 bases; bases with no gene match: 8. The CDR3 protein is CASSLGWGLANQETQYF. CDR3 sequence (DNA): TGCGCCAGCAGCCTCGGATGGGGACTAGCGAACCAAGAGACCCAGTACTTC.

This rearrangement joins TRBV30 to TRBJ1-1; the D gene is possibly TRBD1 (5 bases). Germline CDR1 GTSNPN, CDR2 SVGIG (reference sequence). Trimming stripped 2 bases from V and 3 bases from J, with 13 bases between. CDR3 size: 14 residues. In DNA, the CDR3 is TGTGCCTGGAGTTTCCAGGGTGGATACACTGAAGCTTTCTTT. Amino acids: CAWSFQGGYTEAFF.

The CDR3 DNA is TGTGCCACCAGCAGAGATCCGGACAGCAACTACGAGCAGTACTTC. This codes for CATSRDPDSNYEQYF. The chain links TRBV15 to TRBJ2-7, with D tentatively TRBD1 (6 bases). The V gene lost 0 bases and the J gene lost 3 bases, with 12 bases spanning the gap. This CDR3 has 15 amino acids. From germline, CDR1 is LNHNV and CDR2 YYDKDF (reference sequence).

In its sample, this clone was seen a few times. This chain joins TRBV7-8 and TRBJ1-5; D gene ambiguous. The CDR3 loop spans 12 amino acids. The V gene lost 1 base and the J gene lost 6 bases, with 4 bases spanning the gap. Germline CDR1 reads SGHVS; CDR2 reads FQNEAQ. CDR3 bases: TGTGCCAGCAGCTTAGATCTTCAGCCCCAGCATTTT. This codes for CASSLDLQPQHF.

The rearrangement joins TRBV13 to TRBJ1-1; TRBD1 matches 7 bases. V dropped 0 bases and J dropped 4; count of bases not matched to a gene: 5. In germline, CDR1 is PRHDT, CDR2 FYEKMQ (reference sequence). The CDR3 loop spans 15 amino acids. This CDR3 reads CASSLGPGGATEAFF. In DNA, the CDR3 is TGTGCCAGCAGCTTAGGTCCAGGGGGGGCCACTGAAGCTTTCTTT.

The gene calls are TRBV4-1 and TRBJ2-5, with D perhaps given as TRBD1 or TRBD2 (5 bases each). Germline CDR1 and CDR2: MGHRA and YSYEKL. Trimming stripped 3 bases from V and 3 bases from J, with 20 bases between. CDR3 size: 17 residues. CDR3 protein: CASSQFVGVGHKETQYF. In nucleotides, the CDR3 is TGCGCCAGCAGCCAGTTTGTGGGGGTGGGCCACAAAGAGACCCAGTACTTC.